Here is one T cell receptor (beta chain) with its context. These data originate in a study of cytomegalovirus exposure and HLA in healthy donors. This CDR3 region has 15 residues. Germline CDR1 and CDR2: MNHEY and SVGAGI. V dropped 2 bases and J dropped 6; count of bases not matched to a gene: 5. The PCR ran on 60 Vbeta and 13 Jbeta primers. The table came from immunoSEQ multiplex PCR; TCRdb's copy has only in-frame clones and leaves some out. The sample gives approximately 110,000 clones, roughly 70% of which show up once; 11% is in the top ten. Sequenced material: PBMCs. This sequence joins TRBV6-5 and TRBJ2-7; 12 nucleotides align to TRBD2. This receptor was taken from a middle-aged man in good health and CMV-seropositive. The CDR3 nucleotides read TGTGCCAGCAGTTACGGGACTAGCGGGTTCGCCGAGCAGTACTTC. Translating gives CASSYGTSGFAEQYF.